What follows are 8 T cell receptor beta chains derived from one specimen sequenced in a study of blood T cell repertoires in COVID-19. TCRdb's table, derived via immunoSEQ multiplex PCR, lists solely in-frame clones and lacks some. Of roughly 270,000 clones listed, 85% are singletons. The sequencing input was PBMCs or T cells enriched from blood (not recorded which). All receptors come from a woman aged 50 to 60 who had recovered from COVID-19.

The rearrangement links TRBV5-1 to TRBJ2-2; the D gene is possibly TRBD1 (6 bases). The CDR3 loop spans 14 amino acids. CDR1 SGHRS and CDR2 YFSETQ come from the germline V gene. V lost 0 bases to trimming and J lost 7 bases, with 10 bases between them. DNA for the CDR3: TGCGCCAGCAGCTTGGGACAGGAGGTCGGGGAGCTGTTTTTT. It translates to CASSLGQEVGELFF. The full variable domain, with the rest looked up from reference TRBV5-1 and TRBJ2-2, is KAGVTQTPRYLIKTRGQQVTLSCSPISGHRSVSWYQQTPGQGLQFLFEYFSETQRNKGNFPGRFSGRQFSNSRSEMNVSTLELGDSALYLCASSLGQEVGELFFGEGSRLTVL.

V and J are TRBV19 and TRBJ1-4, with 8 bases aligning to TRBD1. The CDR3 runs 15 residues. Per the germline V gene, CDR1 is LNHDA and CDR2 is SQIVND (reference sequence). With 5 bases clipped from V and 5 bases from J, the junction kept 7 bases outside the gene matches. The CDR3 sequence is CASSAYRDRNEKLFF. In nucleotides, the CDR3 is TGTGCCAGTAGTGCATACCGGGACAGGAATGAAAAACTGTTTTTT.

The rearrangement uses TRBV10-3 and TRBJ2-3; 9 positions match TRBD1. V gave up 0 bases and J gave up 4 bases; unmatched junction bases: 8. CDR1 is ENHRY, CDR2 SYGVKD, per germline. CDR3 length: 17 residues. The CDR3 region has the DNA TGTGCCATCAGTGAGTCGGGGCCGGGACAGGGCCCAGATACGCAGTATTTT. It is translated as CAISESGPGQGPDTQYF.

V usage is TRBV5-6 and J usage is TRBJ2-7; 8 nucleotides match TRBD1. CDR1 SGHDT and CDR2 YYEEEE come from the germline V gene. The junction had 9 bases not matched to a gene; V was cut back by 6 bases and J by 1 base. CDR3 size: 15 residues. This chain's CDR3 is CASIRGRSTSYEQYF. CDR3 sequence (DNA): TGTGCCAGCATCAGGGGGCGATCGACGTCCTACGAGCAGTACTTC. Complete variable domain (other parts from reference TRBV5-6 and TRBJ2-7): DAGVTQSPTHLIKTRGQQVTLRCSPKSGHDTVSWYQQALGQGPQFIFQYYEEEERQRGNFPDRFSGHQFPNYSSELNVNALLLGDSALYLCASIRGRSTSYEQYFGPGTRLTVT.

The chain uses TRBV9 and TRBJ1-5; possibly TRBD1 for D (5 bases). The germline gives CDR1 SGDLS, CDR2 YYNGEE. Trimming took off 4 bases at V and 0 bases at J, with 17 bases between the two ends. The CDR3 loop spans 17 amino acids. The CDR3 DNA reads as TGTGCCAGCAGCCGCTCCGGGACTGTTAATAGCAATCAGCCCCAGCATTTT. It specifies CASSRSGTVNSNQPQHF.

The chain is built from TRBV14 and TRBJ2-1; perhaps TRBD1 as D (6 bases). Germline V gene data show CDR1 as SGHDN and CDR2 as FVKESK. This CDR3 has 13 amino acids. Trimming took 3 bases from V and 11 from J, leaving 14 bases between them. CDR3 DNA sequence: TGTGCCAGCAGCCATATTACAGGGCAAAAGCAGTTCTTC. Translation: CASSHITGQKQFF.

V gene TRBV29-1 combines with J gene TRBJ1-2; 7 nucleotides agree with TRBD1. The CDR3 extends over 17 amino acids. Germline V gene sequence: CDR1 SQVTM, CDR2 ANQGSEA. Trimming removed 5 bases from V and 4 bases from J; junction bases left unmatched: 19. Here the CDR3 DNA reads TGCAGCGTTCCGGAAACGACGACAGGGCGAGTCTCCTATGGCTACACCTTC. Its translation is CSVPETTTGRVSYGYTF. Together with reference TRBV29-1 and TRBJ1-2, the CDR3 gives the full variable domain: SAVISQKPSRDICQRGTSLTIQCQVDSQVTMMFWYRQQPGQSLTLIATANQGSEATYESGFVIDKFPISRPNLTFSTLTVSNMSPEDSSIYLCSVPETTTGRVSYGYTFGSGTRLTVV.

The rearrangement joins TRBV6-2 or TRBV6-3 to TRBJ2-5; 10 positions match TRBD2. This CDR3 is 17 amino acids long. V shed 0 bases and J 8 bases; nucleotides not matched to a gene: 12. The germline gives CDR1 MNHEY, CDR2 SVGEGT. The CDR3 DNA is TGTGCCAGCAGTTACTCGAGGTCGGAGCGGGAGGGGTTAACCCAGTACTTC. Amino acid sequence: CASSYSRSEREGLTQYF.